The entry below describes one T cell receptor (beta chain). The data are from a study of blood T cell repertoires in COVID-19. Whole-study context: PBMCs, B-cell-depleted T cells, or T cells provided the cDNA or gDNA that made up the material.

Per the original data handling: Reference gene primer amplification gave estimated nucleated cell counts. Profiled with immunoSEQ multiplex PCR; TCRdb holds only in-frame clones, not every one. V, J and clone size reflect that table, while D and trimming were determined from the DNA. The sample lists 120,000 or so clones, more than 75% occurring once. The sequence was collected from a man between 60 and 75 years old with acute or convalescent COVID-19. The sample was peripheral blood.

The chain's CDR3 is CASRTGGLQETQYF. For the CDR3, the DNA is TGTGCCAGCAGAACAGGGGGCCTCCAAGAGACCCAGTACTTC. The V call is TRBV28, the J call TRBJ2-5, with 9 bases identical to TRBD1. This CDR3 region has 14 residues. The trim removed 6 bases at V and 1 base at J, leaving 3 bases unmatched. Germline-derived CDR1 and CDR2 are MDHEN and SYDVKM. Drawing the rest from reference TRBV28 and TRBJ2-5, the complete variable domain is DVKVTQSSRYLVKRTGEKVFLECVQDMDHENMFWYRQDPGLGLRLIYFSYDVKMKEKGDIPEGYSVSREKKERFSLILESASTNQTSMYLCASRTGGLQETQYFGPGTRLLVL.